What follows are 5 T cell receptor beta chains derived from one specimen sequenced in a study of blood T cell repertoires in COVID-19 (dated by TCRdb to 2019 to 2021). Library method: the immunoSEQ multiplex PCR assay. TCRdb holds this immuneACCESS table with in-frame rearrangements only. Some clones are missing; in checked studies, unresolved V genes explain under half, and the rest has no known cause. For this sample there are roughly 210,000 clones; around 90% appear just once. In total, the top ten clones hold around 7% of the sample. The sample taken for sequencing was PBMCs or T cells enriched from blood (not recorded which). The receptor set was obtained from a man under 40 in a cohort exposed to, infected with or recovered from COVID-19 (not recorded which).

The rearrangement links TRBV4-1 to TRBJ1-5; D uncertain. Deletions cut 0 bases from V and 9 bases from J, with 9 bases between. Germline values: CDR1 MGHRA, CDR2 YSYEKL. The CDR3 has 13 amino acids. The CDR3 coding sequence is TGCGCCAGCAGCCAAGATATGACATGGCCCCAGCATTTT. It yields the protein CASSQDMTWPQHF.

The CDR3 protein is CASSYANRQGPDTQYF. In DNA, the CDR3 is TGCGCCAGCAGCTATGCAAATAGACAGGGCCCAGATACGCAGTATTTT. The J gene is TRBJ2-3, the V gene TRBV5-1; TRBD1 matches 7 bases. J was trimmed by 4 bases and V by 3 bases; bases with no gene match: 11. Germline-derived CDR1 and CDR2 are SGHRS and YFSETQ. The CDR3 sequence is 16 residues long.

This clone has only one observation. The V and J genes are TRBV19 and TRBJ2-5; perhaps TRBD2 as D (5 bases). Germline V gene sequence: CDR1 LNHDA, CDR2 SQIVND (reference sequence). With 1 base removed from V and 5 bases from J, the gap between germline ends came to 11 bases. CDR3 length: 14 residues. This chain's CDR3 is CASSIGLGLETQYF. For the CDR3, the DNA is TGTGCCAGTAGTATAGGACTCGGACTGGAGACCCAGTACTTC.

V is TRBV14 and J is TRBJ1-2; D is ambiguous. V lost 0 bases to trimming and J lost 4 bases, with 9 bases between them. The CDR3 is made up of 14 amino acids. The germline gives CDR1 SGHDN, CDR2 FVKESK. CDR3: CASSQDPTGYGYTF. The CDR3 DNA reads TGTGCCAGCAGCCAAGACCCGACGGGCTATGGCTACACCTTC.

The chain carries TRBV27 and TRBJ1-1; TRBD1 matches 9 bases. Unmatched junction bases numbered 11, after V lost 4 bases and J lost 5 bases. This CDR3 is 16 amino acids long. The V gene's germline CDR1 is MNHEY and CDR2 SMNVEV (reference sequence). CDR3 sequence reads: CASSSPGTGRLTEAFF. Here the CDR3 DNA reads TGTGCCAGCAGTTCCCCCGGGACAGGGAGACTTACTGAAGCTTTCTTT.